What follows are 31 T cell receptor beta chains derived from one specimen sequenced in a study of cytomegalovirus exposure and HLA in healthy donors. The PCR used 60 Vbeta and 13 Jbeta primers. This table comes from immunoSEQ multiplex PCR, and its TCRdb copy is limited to in-frame clones, with some not included. Among over 75,000 clones listed, 65% to 90% were seen once. The specimen was PBMCs. The source of these receptors is a young man in good health and CMV-seropositive.

Here the CDR3 reads CASRAGTGLERWLFF. The CDR3 nucleotides read TGCGCCAGCAGGGCCGGGACAGGGCTGGAGAGGTGGCTGTTTTTT. The chain uses TRBV5-1 and TRBJ2-2, with 9 nucleotides matching TRBD1. Trimming removed 5 bases from V and 13 bases from J; junction bases left unmatched: 15. The CDR3 is 15 residues long. Germline CDR1 SGHRS, CDR2 YFSETQ.

This chain connects TRBV28 to TRBJ1-5; D unclear. Trimming shortened V by 6 bases and J by 5 bases, and 23 bases separated the two germline ends. The CDR3 spans 17 residues. Germline CDR1 reads MDHEN; CDR2 reads SYDVKM. The CDR3 protein is CASSSTTFAGAYQPQHF. CDR3 in DNA: TGTGCCAGCAGCTCCACAACATTCGCGGGCGCTTATCAGCCCCAGCATTTT.

The genes are TRBV6-5 and TRBJ2-3; 10 positions match TRBD1. V gave up 6 bases and J gave up 4 bases; unmatched junction bases: 4. The CDR3 sequence is 14 residues long. From germline, CDR1 is MNHEY and CDR2 SVGAGI. As DNA, the CDR3 is TGTGCCAGCAGAGGGACAGGGGACGCAGATACGCAGTATTTT. It encodes CASRGTGDADTQYF.

V gene TRBV2 combines with J gene TRBJ2-2; TRBD1 matches 7 bases. This CDR3 is 14 amino acids long. The V and J ends lost 5 bases and 6 bases, in that order; junction bases with no gene match: 6. Germline loops: CDR1 SNHLY, CDR2 FYNNEI. CDR3 DNA sequence: TGTGCCAGCAGTAGACAGGGAAGCGCCGGGGAGCTGTTTTTT. It codes for CASSRQGSAGELFF.

This clone appeared a single time. The CDR3 protein is CASSRGVDNEQFF. In DNA, the CDR3 is TGTGCCAGCAGCCGTGGAGTGGACAATGAGCAGTTCTTC. V is TRBV7-2 and J is TRBJ2-1; no clear D. V dropped 5 bases and J dropped 5 bases, with 10 bases sitting between them. CDR3 length: 13 amino acids. Germline V gene lookup returns CDR1 SGHTA and CDR2 FQGNSA.

About this clone itself: At the DNA level, this CDR3 is encoded by other sequences in the same sample as well. The chain joins TRBV28 to TRBJ1-1; D is unclear. V lost 3 bases to trimming and J lost 0 bases, with 5 bases between them. The CDR3 has 13 amino acids. CDR1 is MDHEN, CDR2 SYDVKM, per germline. This CDR3 reads CASSLTLNTEAFF. DNA of the CDR3: TGTGCCAGCAGTTTGACATTGAACACTGAAGCTTTCTTT.

The table lists this clone with a few counts. The V gene is TRBV5-1, the J gene TRBJ2-7; D is ambiguous. The germline V gene has CDR1 SGHRS and CDR2 YFSETQ. The CDR3 length is 14 residues. V lost 5 bases to trimming and J lost 0 bases, with 12 bases between them. The CDR3 nucleotides are TGCGCCAGCAGGAGCGCGTCTAGCTCCTACGAGCAGTACTTC. It yields the protein CASRSASSSYEQYF.

The chain carries TRBV18 and TRBJ1-5; 9 bases line up with TRBD1. CDR3 length equals 14 residues. The germline CDR1 and CDR2 sequences are KGHSH and LQKENI. The J segment lost 6 bases and the V segment lost 3 bases, leaving 3 bases of the junction unmatched. DNA for the CDR3: TGTGCCAGCTCACCCGGGACAGGGAGTCAGCCCCAGCATTTT. It specifies CASSPGTGSQPQHF.

The chain employs TRBV4-1 and TRBJ2-4, with 8 bases identical to TRBD1. Germline CDR1 is MGHRA and CDR2 is YSYEKL. Unmatched junction bases numbered 2, after V lost 1 base and J lost 6 bases. The CDR3 loop spans 14 amino acids. CDR3 residues: CASSQAGQVNIQYF. In DNA form, the CDR3 reads TGCGCCAGCAGCCAAGCGGGACAGGTAAACATTCAGTACTTC.

This sequence joins TRBV6-5 and TRBJ1-2; perhaps TRBD1 as D (6 bases). The germline CDR1 and CDR2 sequences are MNHEY and SVGAGI. This CDR3 has 15 residues. Trimming removed 2 bases from V and 3 bases from J, with 13 bases in between. The CDR3 is CASSYKTGHDYGYTF. The CDR3 DNA is TGTGCCAGCAGTTACAAAACAGGGCACGACTATGGCTACACCTTC.

The chain is built from TRBV6-6 and TRBJ2-5; D may be TRBD1 (6 bases). Germline-derived CDR1 and CDR2 are MNHNY and SVGAGI (reference sequence). CDR3 length: 14 amino acids. V lost 0 bases and J 1 base, leaving 6 bases between the germline ends. The CDR3 sequence is CASSYSTGQETQYF. CDR3 nucleotide sequence: TGTGCCAGCAGTTACTCGACAGGCCAAGAGACCCAGTACTTC.

V is TRBV28 and J is TRBJ1-5; TRBD1 is a possible D gene (5 bases). Trimming removed 3 bases at V and 11 bases at J, with 11 bases between. Germline loops: CDR1 MDHEN, CDR2 SYDVKM. The length of the CDR3 is 12 residues. CDR3 amino acids: CASSFDSPTQHF. CDR3 in DNA: TGTGCCAGCAGTTTTGACAGTCCGACCCAGCATTTT.

This chain connects TRBV5-4 to TRBJ2-3; D is unresolved. CDR3 length equals 14 residues. V dropped 5 bases and J dropped 1 base, with 11 bases sitting between them. CDR1 is SGHNT and CDR2 is YYREEE in the germline V gene (reference sequence). CDR3 region: CASSFSRGTDTQYF. The CDR3 DNA reads TGTGCCAGCAGTTTCAGCCGGGGCACAGATACGCAGTATTTT.

The rearrangement joins TRBV28 to TRBJ1-5; D perhaps matches TRBD1 (6 bases). V gave up 6 bases and J gave up 7 bases, with 19 bases separating them. Germline assignment: CDR1 MDHEN and CDR2 SYDVKM. This CDR3 region has 15 residues. CDR3 nucleotide sequence: TGTGCCAGCAGCATGGACGGCCAACAGGGACAGCCCCAGCATTTT. Translation gives CASSMDGQQGQPQHF. The full variable domain, rest sourced from reference TRBV28 and TRBJ1-5, is DVKVTQSSRYLVKRTGEKVFLECVQDMDHENMFWYRQDPGLGLRLIYFSYDVKMKEKGDIPEGYSVSREKKERFSLILESASTNQTSMYLCASSMDGQQGQPQHFGDGTRLSIL.

The V call is TRBV30, the J call TRBJ2-7; 7 bases match TRBD2. Unmatched junction bases numbered 11, after V lost 5 bases and J lost 1 base. This CDR3 is built from 15 residues. CDR1 is GTSNPN, CDR2 SVGIG, per germline (reference sequence). The CDR3 sequence is CAWARRGGSSYEQYF. The CDR3, as DNA: TGTGCCTGGGCTCGCCGGGGCGGGAGTTCCTACGAGCAGTACTTC.

The chain recombines TRBV19 with TRBJ2-5; the match to TRBD1 covers 8 bases. V gave up 3 bases and J gave up 9 bases; unmatched junction bases: 6. Germline CDR1 and CDR2: LNHDA and SQIVND (reference sequence). CDR3 length: 13 amino acids. The CDR3, as DNA: TGTGCCAGTAGTATCAGGGGGCGGCAGGCCCAGTACTTC. It codes for CASSIRGRQAQYF. Using reference TRBV19 and TRBJ2-5 for the parts outside the CDR3, the full variable domain is DGGITQSPKYLFRKEGQNVTLSCEQNLNHDAMYWYRQDPGQGLRLIYYSQIVNDFQKGDIAEGYSVSREKKESFPLTVTSAQKNPTAFYLCASSIRGRQAQYFGPGTRLLVL.

V gene TRBV28 combines with J gene TRBJ2-5; tentatively, D is TRBD1 (6 bases). The J call is uncertain, as TRBJ2-7 better fits the DNA end. The germline V gene has CDR1 MDHEN and CDR2 SYDVKM. The CDR3 has 14 amino acids. CDR3 loop: CASSPHQGTYEQYF. The CDR3 nucleotides read TGTGCCAGCAGTCCCCATCAGGGGACCTACGAGCAGTACTTC.

The rearrangement links TRBV18 to TRBJ1-2, with TRBD1 matching over 7 bases. V gave up 4 bases and J gave up 3 bases; unmatched junction bases: 8. CDR3 length equals 15 residues. Germline CDR1 is KGHSH and CDR2 is LQKENI. The CDR3 is CASSLGTARDYGYTF. The CDR3 DNA follows: TGTGCCAGCTCACTAGGGACAGCTAGAGACTATGGCTACACCTTC.

The table lists this clone with a count of one. V usage is TRBV5-1 and J usage is TRBJ2-1; maybe TRBD1 (5 bases). Per germline, CDR1 SGHRS and CDR2 YFSETQ. The CDR3 has 15 amino acids. Trimming stripped 0 bases from V and 4 bases from J, with 11 bases between. CDR3: CASSLGGAQYNEQFF. CDR3 nucleotide sequence: TGCGCCAGCAGCTTGGGTGGGGCGCAGTACAATGAGCAGTTCTTC. Variable domain in full (rest from reference TRBV5-1 and TRBJ2-1): KAGVTQTPRYLIKTRGQQVTLSCSPISGHRSVSWYQQTPGQGLQFLFEYFSETQRNKGNFPGRFSGRQFSNSRSEMNVSTLELGDSALYLCASSLGGAQYNEQFFGPGTRLTVL.

The J gene is TRBJ2-7, the V gene TRBV11-1, with 8 bases fitting TRBD2. CDR3 length: 16 residues. Germline V gives CDR1 SGHAT, CDR2 FQDESV (reference sequence). With V trimmed by 1 base and J by 2 bases, 7 bases remained unmatched. The CDR3, as DNA: TGTGCCAGCAGCTTAGTCGATAGCGGGGTTCCCTACGAGCAGTACTTC. It codes for CASSLVDSGVPYEQYF.

This clone appeared once. The chain carries TRBV7-8 and TRBJ1-2; TRBD1 is a possible D gene (5 bases). V shed 1 base and J shed 5 bases, with 11 bases lying between them. The germline gives CDR1 SGHVS, CDR2 FQNEAQ. This CDR3 contains 14 residues. CDR3 loop: CASSLDPGRYGYTF. The CDR3 DNA is TGTGCCAGCAGCTTAGACCCAGGGCGGTATGGCTACACCTTC.

This rearrangement joins TRBV30 to TRBJ2-3; 11 nucleotides align to TRBD2. V shed 5 bases, J shed 8 bases, and the junction held 9 bases outside the gene matches. Germline assignment: CDR1 GTSNPN and CDR2 SVGIG (reference sequence). The CDR3 consists of 14 residues. CDR3 residues: CAWSSGGLAGTQYF. The CDR3 DNA reads TGTGCCTGGTCGTCCGGCGGACTAGCGGGTACGCAGTATTTT. Combining the CDR3 with reference TRBV30 and TRBJ2-3 gives the whole variable domain SQTIHQWPATLVQPVGSPLSLECTVEGTSNPNLYWYRQAAGRGLQLLFYSVGIGQISSEVPQNLSASRPQDRQFILSSKKLLLSDSGFYLCAWSSGGLAGTQYFGPGTRLTVL.

In DNA, the CDR3 is TGCGCCAGCAGCTTCGAGGATAACTCCTACAATGAGCAGTTCTTC. It translates to CASSFEDNSYNEQFF. The chain has TRBV5-1 and TRBJ2-1, with no clear D. Trimming took 2 bases from V and 0 from J, leaving 9 bases between them. Germline-derived CDR1 and CDR2 are SGHRS and YFSETQ. This CDR3 is 15 amino acids long.

This chain connects TRBV6-5 to TRBJ2-5; no definite D call. The better agreement between TRBJ2-7 and the DNA end casts doubt on the J call. CDR3 size: 13 residues. Germline V lookup: CDR1 MNHEY, CDR2 SVGAGI. CDR3 DNA sequence: TGTGCCAGCAGTTTGGAGATCAAGCACGAGCAGTACTTC. Translation gives CASSLEIKHEQYF.

The V call is TRBV6-1, the J call TRBJ2-5, with 7 bases matching TRBD1. CDR1 is MNHNS, CDR2 SASEGT, per germline. CDR3 length: 13 amino acids. V dropped 8 bases and J dropped 1; count of bases not matched to a gene: 4. CDR3 loop: CASEGQPQETQYF. The CDR3 coding sequence is TGTGCCAGCGAGGGACAGCCCCAAGAGACCCAGTACTTC.

V is TRBV9 and J is TRBJ2-2; the match to TRBD1 covers 8 bases. J gave up 4 bases and V 3 bases, and 11 bases lay outside the gene matches. Germline CDR1 SGDLS, CDR2 YYNGEE. The CDR3 contains 17 residues. As DNA, the CDR3 is TGTGCCAGCAGCGCCCTCCGGGCAGGGGGCGTCACCGGGGAGCTGTTTTTT. As protein: CASSALRAGGVTGELFF.

This rearrangement joins TRBV7-7 to TRBJ2-5; 10 nucleotides line up with TRBD1. V shed 1 base and J 3 bases; nucleotides not matched to a gene: 5. This CDR3 is 16 amino acids long. Per the germline V gene, CDR1 is SSHAT and CDR2 is FNYEAQ (reference sequence). This chain's CDR3 is CASSLGLTGGEETQYF. In DNA, the CDR3 is TGTGCCAGCAGCTTAGGCTTGACAGGGGGCGAAGAGACCCAGTACTTC. The whole variable domain, filled in from reference TRBV7-7 and TRBJ2-5, reads GAGVSQSPRYKVTKRGQDVTLRCDPISSHATLYWYQQALGQGPEFLTYFNYEAQPDKSGLPSDRFSAERPEGSISTLTIQRTEQRDSAMYRCASSLGLTGGEETQYFGPGTRLLVL.

This chain joins TRBV15 and TRBJ2-1; 7 nucleotides align to TRBD2. V dropped 1 base and J dropped 7; count of bases not matched to a gene: 7. The CDR3 is 15 residues long. Germline-derived CDR1 and CDR2 are LNHNV and YYDKDF (reference sequence). CDR3 residues: CATSRARERLNEQFF. DNA for the CDR3: TGTGCCACCAGCAGAGCGCGGGAGAGGCTGAATGAGCAGTTCTTC.

The genes are TRBV10-3 and TRBJ1-6; TRBD1 matches 10 bases. The germline V gene encodes CDR1 ENHRY and CDR2 SYGVKD. Trimming removed 9 bases from V and 5 bases from J; junction bases left unmatched: 4. There are 14 residues in the CDR3. Written as DNA, the CDR3 is TGTGCCATTCAGACAGGGGGCAATAATTCACCCCTCCACTTT. This gives the protein CAIQTGGNNSPLHF.

V is TRBV27 and J is TRBJ1-6; 9 bases agree with TRBD1. V was clipped by 3 bases and J by 9 bases; unmatched bases: 6. Germline lookup yields CDR1 MNHEY and CDR2 SMNVEV (reference sequence). This CDR3 is built from 15 residues. DNA of the CDR3: TGTGCCAGCAGTTTGACCGGGACAGGGATTTCACCCCTCCACTTT. Its translation is CASSLTGTGISPLHF.

The V gene is TRBV19, the J gene TRBJ2-1; 10 bases are shared with TRBD2. The CDR3 loop spans 14 amino acids. Germline V lookup: CDR1 LNHDA, CDR2 SQIVND (reference sequence). After removal of 6 bases from V and 7 bases from J, the junction contained 6 bases not matched to a gene. CDR3 loop: CASSRPSGRNEQFF. The CDR3 DNA follows: TGTGCCAGTAGCCGTCCTAGCGGGAGAAATGAGCAGTTCTTC. Together with reference TRBV19 and TRBJ2-1, the CDR3 gives the full variable domain: DGGITQSPKYLFRKEGQNVTLSCEQNLNHDAMYWYRQDPGQGLRLIYYSQIVNDFQKGDIAEGYSVSREKKESFPLTVTSAQKNPTAFYLCASSRPSGRNEQFFGPGTRLTVL.